This entry lists 24 T cell receptor beta chains sequenced from one sample in a study of T cells after yellow fever vaccination. TCRdb re-derived calls from the 5' RACE reads in MiXCR, one entry per CDR3 protein. The profile shows tens of thousands of distinct CDR3 sequences, more than 5.5% of them singletons. The sequences come from CD8+ T cells sorted from PBMCs, collected less than 6 days after the first yellow fever vaccination. These receptors originate from a man aged 18 to 29 who received the YFV17D yellow fever vaccine.

V is TRBV15 and J is TRBJ2-1; 10 bases line up with TRBD1. The CDR3 sequence is 15 residues long. V lost 3 bases, J lost 7 bases, and 6 bases stayed unmatched. Germline V gives CDR1 LNHNV, CDR2 YYDKDF (reference sequence). CDR3 DNA: TGTGCCACCAGCAGGGACAGGGGGGAATCAAATGAGCAGTTCTTC. Protein: CATSRDRGESNEQFF.

For the CDR3, the DNA is TGTGCCAGCAGCAGGGAAAACACCGGGGAGCTGTTTTTT. Amino acid sequence: CASSRENTGELFF. The chain employs TRBV7-9 and TRBJ2-2, with D unclear. The ends were cut back, 5 bases at V and 2 bases at J, with 6 bases in the middle. CDR1 and CDR2 (germline): SEHNR, FQNEAQ (reference sequence). The length of the CDR3 is 13 residues.

This clonotype was found a few times. The V call is TRBV20-1, the J call TRBJ1-1; D is ambiguous. CDR1 DFQATT and CDR2 SNEGSKA come from the germline V gene (reference sequence). The CDR3 is made up of 13 amino acids. V was shortened by 3 bases and J by 6 bases, with 14 bases between the two germline ends. The CDR3 DNA follows: TGCAGTGCTAGGTACGGCTTAGAGTCTGAAGCTTTCTTT. This gives the protein CSARYGLESEAFF.

This clonotype was recorded a few times. The junction shows a germline mismatch at one end, possibly a read error. The chain employs TRBV6-2 or TRBV6-3 and TRBJ1-2; perhaps TRBD1 as D (5 bases). Germline CDR1 MNHEY, CDR2 SVGEGT. The CDR3 totals 13 residues. The CDR3 is CASTYDRAYGYTF. In DNA, the CDR3 is TGTGCCAGCACTTACGACAGAGCATATGGCTACACCTTC.

In its sample, this clonotype was seen a few times. The chain carries TRBV21-1 and TRBJ2-1; no DNA check was done on the table's D call, TRBD2. TRBV21-1 is deemed a pseudogene. The CDR3 extends over 14 amino acids. The CDR3 sequence: CASSKESSGNEQFF. CDR3 coding DNA: TGTGCCAGCAGCAAAGAGAGTAGCGGGAATGAGCAGTTCTTC.

This clonotype was seen many times. This chain connects TRBV10-3 to TRBJ2-7; tentatively, D is TRBD2 (5 bases). The CDR3 has 13 residues. Trimming took off 9 bases at V and 3 bases at J, with 15 bases between the two ends. The germline V gene encodes CDR1 ENHRY and CDR2 SYGVKD. The CDR3 sequence is CAIAGVGNYEQYV. As DNA, the CDR3 is TGTGCCATAGCCGGGGTAGGGAACTACGAGCAGTACGTC.

This clonotype was found a few times. The rearrangement links TRBV29-1 to TRBJ2-5, with D uncertain. The CDR3 is made up of 13 amino acids. The V end was cut by 8 bases, the J end by 4 bases, with 17 bases between. Germline CDR1 and CDR2: SQVTM and ANQGSEA. The CDR3 protein is CSTPIRAGETQYF. The CDR3, as DNA: TGCAGCACACCTATCCGGGCAGGAGAGACCCAGTACTTC.

This clonotype was recorded at least ten times. The rearrangement joins TRBV5-6 to TRBJ2-1; tentative D call: TRBD2 (6 bases). The V end was cut by 7 bases, the J end by 4 bases, with 15 bases between. The CDR3 contains 14 residues. CDR1 is SGHDT, CDR2 YYEEEE, per germline. CDR3 region: CASLGGGLYNEQFF. In nucleotides, the CDR3 is TGTGCCAGCCTGGGGGGAGGTCTATACAATGAGCAGTTCTTC.

Ten or more counts support this clonotype. This chain connects TRBV2 to TRBJ2-7; unclear D gene. The germline V gene encodes CDR1 SNHLY and CDR2 FYNNEI. Trimming removed 3 bases from V and 4 bases from J, with 7 bases in between. This CDR3 has 12 amino acids. The CDR3 DNA reads as TGTGCCAGCAGTGAGGAATGGTACGAGCAGTACTTC. Protein: CASSEEWYEQYF.

This clonotype appeared a few times. The rearrangement joins TRBV7-2 to TRBJ2-7; D not certain. With 4 bases removed from V and 5 bases from J, the gap between germline ends came to 12 bases. The CDR3 covers 13 residues. Germline V gives CDR1 SGHTA, CDR2 FQGNSA. CDR3 sequence: CASSSVPSHEQYV. The CDR3 region has the DNA TGTGCCAGCAGCTCAGTCCCTTCCCACGAGCAGTACGTC.

This clonotype was recorded at least ten times. The chain carries TRBV4-2 and TRBJ2-3, with 10 bases that match TRBD2. This CDR3 is built from 16 residues. The germline V gene has CDR1 LGHNA and CDR2 YNFKEQ. The ends lost 0 bases at V and 3 bases at J; junction bases unmatched: 3. The CDR3 coding sequence is TGTGCCAGCAGCCAAGATGCAGCGGGGGGGACAGATACGCAGTATTTT. Protein: CASSQDAAGGTDTQYF.

In its sample, this clonotype was seen a few times. J is TRBJ2-1 and V is TRBV11-2, with 8 positions matching TRBD2. The ends lost 0 bases at V and 7 bases at J; junction bases unmatched: 8. Germline CDR1 and CDR2: SGHAT and FQNNGV. This CDR3 comprises 16 residues. DNA for the CDR3: TGTGCCAGCAGCTTAGAGTCAGCGGGGGTGTGGAATGAGCAGTTCTTC. It specifies CASSLESAGVWNEQFF.

This clonotype was found many times. CDR3 residues: CASSLVETDTQYF. The CDR3 nucleotides read TGTGCCAGCAGCTTAGTAGAGACAGATACGCAGTATTTT. The chain recombines TRBV7-6 with TRBJ2-3; D unresolved. V lost 1 base and J 3 bases, leaving 5 bases between the germline ends. This CDR3 has 13 residues. Germline V gene lookup returns CDR1 SGHVS and CDR2 FNYEAQ.

This clonotype was counted many times. The CDR3 DNA follows: TGCAGTGCTAGAGATTTCCCGGAGACCCAGTACTTC. This sequence encodes CSARDFPETQYF. The rearrangement uses TRBV20-1 and TRBJ2-5; no firm D call. The CDR3 sequence is 12 residues long. Trimming stripped 0 bases from V and 5 bases from J, with 7 bases between. Looked up from germline, CDR1 is DFQATT and CDR2 is SNEGSKA (reference sequence).

The rearrangement uses TRBV11-3 and TRBJ1-1; D might be TRBD1 (5 bases). CDR3 length: 13 amino acids. V shed 3 bases and J shed 4 bases, with 9 bases lying between them. Germline CDR1 SGHNT, CDR2 YENEEA. Here the CDR3 reads CASSFQTGTEAFF. CDR3 nucleotide sequence: TGTGCCAGCAGCTTCCAAACAGGCACTGAAGCTTTCTTT. Looking up the rest from reference TRBV11-3 and TRBJ1-1 gives the full variable domain: EAGVVQSPRYKIIEKKQPVAFWCNPISGHNTLYWYLQNLGQGPELLIRYENEEAVDDSQLPKDRFSAERLKGVDSTLKIQPAELGDSAVYLCASSFQTGTEAFFGQGTRLTVV.

This clonotype was detected only a few times. The chain uses TRBV4-1 and TRBJ2-5, with D unresolved. Trimming took 1 base from V and 5 from J, leaving 8 bases between them. Germline V gives CDR1 MGHRA, CDR2 YSYEKL. The length of the CDR3 is 13 residues. The CDR3: CASSQVSWETQYF. CDR3 DNA: TGCGCCAGCAGCCAAGTATCATGGGAGACCCAGTACTTC.

This clonotype has only a few counts. The chain combines TRBV12-3 or TRBV12-4 with TRBJ1-1; D remains unclear. This CDR3 spans 12 amino acids. V was cut by 8 bases and J by 0 bases, with 7 bases left in between. Written as DNA, the CDR3 is TGTGCCAGCGAGAACTTGAACACTGAAGCTTTCTTT. Protein product: CASENLNTEAFF.

This clonotype came up a few times. The genes are TRBV11-2 and TRBJ1-1; D may be TRBD1 (6 bases). The V and J ends lost 4 bases and 9 bases respectively, with 15 bases between them. CDR1 and CDR2 (germline): SGHAT, FQNNGV. CDR3 size: 13 residues. In DNA form, the CDR3 reads TGTGCCAGCAGCTCGGACCGGACAGCACAAGCTTTCTTT. Residues: CASSSDRTAQAFF.

This clonotype has a count of ten or more. V usage is TRBV5-1 and J usage is TRBJ2-1, with D tentatively TRBD1 (5 bases). V lost 4 bases and J 6 bases, leaving 14 bases between the germline ends. The germline gives CDR1 SGHRS, CDR2 YFSETQ. There are 14 residues in the CDR3. As DNA, the CDR3 is TGCGCCAGCAGCCCCCCAGGGATGAGCAATGAGCAGTTCTTC. It translates to CASSPPGMSNEQFF.

This chain joins TRBV11-2 and TRBJ2-3, with 8 bases matching TRBD2. After removal of 1 base from V and 0 bases from J, the junction contained 3 bases not matched to a gene. This CDR3 is 16 amino acids long. The V gene's germline CDR1 is SGHAT and CDR2 FQNNGV. The CDR3: CASSLVLAASTDTQYF. The DNA for the CDR3 is TGTGCCAGCAGCTTAGTACTAGCGGCTAGCACAGATACGCAGTATTTT.

The chain joins TRBV9 to TRBJ2-2; D possibly corresponds to TRBD1 (6 bases). The CDR3 totals 15 residues. Trimming took off 2 bases at V and 1 base at J, with 9 bases between the two ends. CDR1 and CDR2 from the germline V gene are SGDLS and YYNGEE. The CDR3 spells CASSVTQGNTGELFF. The DNA for the CDR3 is TGTGCCAGCAGCGTGACACAGGGGAACACCGGGGAGCTGTTTTTT.

There are a few counts of this clonotype. CDR3 DNA: TGCAGCGTACCCGGGACACCTTTTTATGGCTACACCTTC. Its protein is CSVPGTPFYGYTF. The genes are TRBV29-1 and TRBJ1-2, with D perhaps TRBD1 (6 bases). The length of the CDR3 is 13 residues. The V end was cut by 6 bases, the J end by 5 bases, with 16 bases between. Germline V gene data show CDR1 as SQVTM and CDR2 as ANQGSEA.

This clonotype has a handful of counts. The genes are TRBV15 and TRBJ2-5; D tentatively reads TRBD1 or TRBD2 (5 bases each). Trimming took off 5 bases at V and 5 bases at J, with 15 bases between the two ends. The CDR3 contains 14 residues. The germline gives CDR1 LNHNV, CDR2 YYDKDF (reference sequence). CDR3 nucleotide sequence: TGTGCCACCAGCCTGGACTGGGGCGGGGAGACCCAGTACTTC. As protein: CATSLDWGGETQYF.

The chain carries TRBV9 and TRBJ2-1, with D perhaps TRBD2 (6 bases). The V and J ends lost 3 bases and 9 bases respectively, with 16 bases between them. Per germline, CDR1 SGDLS and CDR2 YYNGEE. This CDR3 comprises 14 residues. The CDR3 bases are TGTGCCAGCAGCGGGAGGGGCCCTCAATTTGAGCAGTTCTTC. Protein product: CASSGRGPQFEQFF.